One and the same sample provided the 20 T cell receptor beta chains below, sequenced in a study of cytomegalovirus exposure and HLA in healthy donors. Assay used: immunoSEQ multiplex PCR; TCRdb lists only in-frame clones, some missing. This repertoire shows some 80,000 clones, 95% to 97% found once; its top ten account for approximately 1.4%. The sample taken for sequencing was PBMCs. These receptors originate from a woman aged 18 to 35 in good health and CMV-seronegative.

The gene calls are TRBV19 and TRBJ1-2, with D possibly TRBD1 on 5 matching bases. The ends were cut back, 0 bases at V and 1 base at J, with 6 bases in the middle. The CDR3 totals 14 residues. From germline, CDR1 is LNHDA and CDR2 SQIVND (reference sequence). The CDR3 loop is CASSIEGRNYGYTF. CDR3 coding DNA: TGTGCCAGTAGTATAGAGGGGCGTAACTATGGCTACACCTTC. The full variable domain, completed using reference TRBV19 and TRBJ1-2, is DGGITQSPKYLFRKEGQNVTLSCEQNLNHDAMYWYRQDPGQGLRLIYYSQIVNDFQKGDIAEGYSVSREKKESFPLTVTSAQKNPTAFYLCASSIEGRNYGYTFGSGTRLTVV.

This clone was observed once. This chain connects TRBV4-1 to TRBJ1-2, with 9 bases fitting TRBD1. The germline V gene has CDR1 MGHRA and CDR2 YSYEKL. The CDR3 extends over 19 amino acids. V lost 4 bases, J lost 2 bases, and 17 bases stayed unmatched. The CDR3 DNA reads as TGCGCCAGCAGCCGAAGTTCCTACCCCAGGGACAGGGAAAACTATGGCTACACCTTC. This codes for CASSRSSYPRDRENYGYTF.

This clone came up a few times. J is TRBJ1-5 and V is TRBV30; the D is unclear. Germline V gene data show CDR1 as GTSNPN and CDR2 as SVGIG (reference sequence). The CDR3 is 17 amino acids. V was pared by 2 bases and J by 0 bases, with 17 bases between. The CDR3 region is CAWSHPQTHYSNQPQHF. DNA for the CDR3: TGTGCCTGGAGTCACCCACAGACCCATTATAGCAATCAGCCCCAGCATTTT. Complete variable domain (other parts from reference TRBV30 and TRBJ1-5): SQTIHQWPATLVQPVGSPLSLECTVEGTSNPNLYWYRQAAGRGLQLLFYSVGIGQISSEVPQNLSASRPQDRQFILSSKKLLLSDSGFYLCAWSHPQTHYSNQPQHFGDGTRLSIL.

This clone was found once. The V call is TRBV5-5, the J call TRBJ2-1; 9 bases match TRBD2. Germline V CDR1 and CDR2: SGHKS, YYEKEE (reference sequence). The V gene end was trimmed by 0 bases and the J gene end by 0 bases; junction bases not matched to a gene: 4. The CDR3 covers 17 residues. The CDR3 region has the DNA TGTGCCAGCAGCTTGGATACACTAGCGGGCTCCTACAATGAGCAGTTCTTC. The encoded protein is CASSLDTLAGSYNEQFF.

This rearrangement joins TRBV7-8 to TRBJ2-7; 12 bases line up with TRBD2. This CDR3 is built from 13 residues. Germline V gene sequence: CDR1 SGHVS, CDR2 FQNEAQ. Trimming removed 8 bases from V and 2 bases from J; junction bases left unmatched: 1. For the CDR3, the DNA is TGTGCCAGCGGACTAGCGGGAACCTACGAGCAGTACTTC. Protein sequence: CASGLAGTYEQYF.

Worth noting for this clone: Other DNA sequences in this specimen translate into the identical CDR3. J is TRBJ2-7 and V is TRBV27; TRBD1 matches at 9 bases. In germline, CDR1 is MNHEY, CDR2 SMNVEV (reference sequence). The length of the CDR3 is 14 residues. Trimming cost V 6 bases and J 7 bases; bases outside gene matches: 10. The chain's CDR3 is CASSPGQGLREQYF. The DNA for the CDR3 is TGTGCCAGCAGCCCGGGACAGGGACTTCGGGAGCAGTACTTC.

The chain carries TRBV5-8 and TRBJ1-1, with 7 bases lining up with TRBD1. The CDR3 totals 16 residues. Germline CDR1 SGHTS, CDR2 YDEGEE. V was clipped by 2 bases and J by 2 bases; unmatched bases: 9. The CDR3: CASSFLGTDLNTEAFF. The CDR3 region has the DNA TGTGCCAGCAGCTTTCTCGGGACAGATCTTAACACTGAAGCTTTCTTT.

The chain uses TRBV11-2 and TRBJ2-1; D uncertain. CDR1 is SGHAT, CDR2 FQNNGV, per germline. The CDR3 spans 14 residues. V was shortened by 3 bases and J by 0 bases, with 6 bases between the two germline ends. CDR3 loop: CASSFGSSYNEQFF. CDR3 sequence (DNA): TGTGCCAGCAGCTTCGGTAGCTCCTACAATGAGCAGTTCTTC. Full variable domain (missing parts from reference TRBV11-2 and TRBJ2-1): EAGVAQSPRYKIIEKRQSVAFWCNPISGHATLYWYQQILGQGPKLLIQFQNNGVVDDSQLPKDRFSAERLKGVDSTLKIQPAKLEDSAVYLCASSFGSSYNEQFFGPGTRLTVL.

The chain has TRBV7-2 and TRBJ1-4, with a weak D call TRBD1 (5 bases). The CDR3 length is 13 residues. Trimming removed 4 bases at V and 5 bases at J, with 8 bases between. Germline assignment: CDR1 SGHTA and CDR2 FQGNSA. CDR3: CASSSQENEKLFF. CDR3 in DNA: TGTGCCAGCAGCTCACAGGAAAATGAAAAACTGTTTTTT.

This chain uses TRBV9 with TRBJ2-7, with a tentative D call TRBD2 (6 bases). Looked up from germline, CDR1 is SGDLS and CDR2 is YYNGEE. V was shortened by 4 bases and J by 5 bases, with 25 bases between the two germline ends. CDR3 length equals 17 residues. CDR3 residues: CASSTEGRDSLPNEQYF. CDR3 sequence (DNA): TGTGCCAGCAGCACGGAGGGCCGGGACTCTTTACCTAACGAGCAGTACTTC.

About this clone itself: An end of the junction differs from the germline gene, which may be a read error. This chain connects TRBV5-6 to TRBJ2-1; D gene uncertain. The V gene's germline CDR1 is SGHDT and CDR2 YYEEEE. This CDR3 region has 12 residues. The CDR3 loop reads CASEVSHNEQFF. CDR3 coding DNA: TGTGCCAGCGAGGTCTCCCACAATGAGCAGTTCTTC.

The J gene is TRBJ2-7, the V gene TRBV6-5; possibly TRBD1 for D (6 bases). Germline V CDR1 and CDR2: MNHEY, SVGAGI. This CDR3 is built from 14 residues. V was pared by 1 base and J by 8 bases, with 15 bases between. The CDR3 region has the DNA TGTGCCAGCAGTTACTATAGCGCACGGGACAAGCAGTACTTC. Translation gives CASSYYSARDKQYF.

The V and J genes are TRBV28 and TRBJ2-7, with a possible D match to TRBD2 (5 bases). Trimming left V 3 bases short and J 0 bases short, with 12 bases between. Per the germline V gene, CDR1 is MDHEN and CDR2 is SYDVKM. The CDR3 is made up of 15 amino acids. The CDR3 region is CASSFRGLISYEQYF. The CDR3 coding sequence is TGTGCCAGCAGTTTTAGAGGACTCATCTCCTACGAGCAGTACTTC.

The chain couples TRBV5-1 to TRBJ1-4; the D gene is possibly TRBD1 (5 bases). Looked up from germline, CDR1 is SGHRS and CDR2 is YFSETQ. Trimming left V 4 bases short and J 8 bases short, with 27 bases between. The CDR3 totals 18 residues. The CDR3 DNA is TGCGCCAGCAGCCAGCGGGGGTTTTACGCGATGGATGGAGAAAAACTGTTTTTT. Its translation: CASSQRGFYAMDGEKLFF. Looking up the rest from reference TRBV5-1 and TRBJ1-4 gives the full variable domain: KAGVTQTPRYLIKTRGQQVTLSCSPISGHRSVSWYQQTPGQGLQFLFEYFSETQRNKGNFPGRFSGRQFSNSRSEMNVSTLELGDSALYLCASSQRGFYAMDGEKLFFGSGTQLSVL.

The chain employs TRBV25-1 and TRBJ1-2; TRBD1 matches at 7 bases. The CDR3 has 12 residues. Trimming took 4 bases from V and 6 from J; bases not matched to a gene: 2. Per the germline V gene, CDR1 is MGHDK and CDR2 is SYGVNS. DNA for the CDR3: TGTGCCAGCAGTGGAACAGGGGATGGCTACACCTTC. Translated, it gives CASSGTGDGYTF.

V gene TRBV5-1 combines with J gene TRBJ2-3, with TRBD2 matching over 12 bases. V dropped 3 bases and J dropped 7; count of bases not matched to a gene: 6. The CDR3 runs to 15 residues. Germline CDR1 reads SGHRS; CDR2 reads YFSETQ. The chain's CDR3 is CASSSLAGGPNTQYF. As DNA, the CDR3 is TGCGCCAGCAGCTCCCTAGCGGGAGGGCCTAATACGCAGTATTTT. Drawing the rest from reference TRBV5-1 and TRBJ2-3, the complete variable domain is KAGVTQTPRYLIKTRGQQVTLSCSPISGHRSVSWYQQTPGQGLQFLFEYFSETQRNKGNFPGRFSGRQFSNSRSEMNVSTLELGDSALYLCASSSLAGGPNTQYFGPGTRLTVL.

This chain uses TRBV19 with TRBJ2-1, with TRBD2 matching over 12 bases. CDR3 length: 16 residues. Per germline, CDR1 LNHDA and CDR2 SQIVND (reference sequence). V dropped 6 bases and J dropped 3; count of bases not matched to a gene: 6. The CDR3 loop reads CASSPMTSGSYNEQFF. CDR3 nucleotides: TGTGCCAGTAGCCCTATGACTAGCGGGAGCTACAATGAGCAGTTCTTC.

This CDR3 reads CASSPPGVGSYNEQFF. The DNA of the CDR3 is TGTGCCAGCTCACCACCAGGGGTGGGCTCCTACAATGAGCAGTTCTTC. V gene TRBV18 combines with J gene TRBJ2-1, with D perhaps TRBD1 (5 bases). The germline V and J ends were trimmed by 0 bases and 0 bases, with 9 bases remaining between them. Germline CDR1 KGHSH, CDR2 LQKENI. The CDR3 covers 16 residues.

This clone has just a few counts. This chain connects TRBV9 to TRBJ2-7, with 8 nucleotides matching TRBD2. Germline V gives CDR1 SGDLS, CDR2 YYNGEE. The CDR3 length is 15 residues. V gave up 0 bases and J gave up 0 bases; unmatched junction bases: 2. The CDR3 here is CASSVGTSGSYEQYF. In nucleotides, the CDR3 is TGTGCCAGCAGCGTAGGAACTAGCGGCTCCTACGAGCAGTACTTC.

The genes are TRBV19 and TRBJ2-3; TRBD2 is a possible D gene (7 bases). CDR3 size: 14 residues. Trimming left V 5 bases short and J 3 bases short, with 12 bases between. Per germline, CDR1 LNHDA and CDR2 SQIVND (reference sequence). The CDR3 nucleotides are TGTGCCAGTAGTTGGGGGGGCGCGACAGATACGCAGTATTTT. This translates into CASSWGGATDTQYF.